This is a list of T cell receptor beta chains from one sample in a study of human T cells and chemical hapten exposure. TCRdb passed the RACE reads through MiXCR, listing each CDR3 protein once. Among fewer than 140,000 distinct CDR3 sequences listed, 12% were seen once. The specimen comprised whole blood, sampled in connection with sensitization to the hapten diphenylcyclopropenone (DPC). These receptors all come from a woman aged 45-60 years with alopecia areata. Some clones in this sample may be carry-over from other donors' samples. Both conserved end residues are part of each CDR3. Clone size is stated in some rows and not others, as once, few, many or a class when expanded.

V gene	J gene	clone size	CDR3 protein
TRBV7-2	TRBJ2-7	many	CASSFSSGSSYEQYF
TRBV10-3	TRBJ1-1	NA	CAIRGSEGQRNTEAFF
TRBV18	TRBJ2-5	NA	CASSHGSGGTGKETQYF
TRBV5-1	TRBJ2-3	many	CASSLQGGARTDTQYF
TRBV27	TRBJ2-5	few	CASSFSSGVETQYF
TRBV18	TRBJ2-3	few	CASSPPSQSTDTQYF
TRBV28	TRBJ1-1	few	CASSLSVPNTEAFF
TRBV5-6	TRBJ1-1	NA	CASSPAGGRGGSFDTEAFF
TRBV28	TRBJ2-5	NA	CASSLLQEQETQYF
TRBV29-1	TRBJ2-5	many	CSVATGIGETQYF
TRBV6-1	TRBJ2-3	many	CASSEATSGGRDTQYF
TRBV6-6	TRBJ2-7	many	CASSYSGSRAGGYEQYF
TRBV28	TRBJ2-7	many	CASTSGTSYEQYF
TRBV24-1	TRBJ1-2	many	CATSASGGNYGYTF
TRBV28	TRBJ1-1	few	CASSLGRGRTEAFF
TRBV7-2	TRBJ1-5	NA	CASSSWGNSNQPQHF
TRBV19	TRBJ2-5	many	CASSPGGRIPQYF
TRBV3-1	TRBJ2-1	few	CASSPSFVAGVFF
TRBV28	TRBJ1-3	NA	CASSLLQGGNTIYF
TRBV20-1	TRBJ1-5	many	CSARDQGWRQPQHF
TRBV12-3/TRBV12-4	TRBJ1-2	few	CASTRTGYHGYTF
TRBV7-2	TRBJ2-7	NA	CASSPMTSGGLEQYF
TRBV5-1	TRBJ2-3	NA	CASSQPGTDTQYF
TRBV18	TRBJ1-4	many	CASSPRGGAANEKLFF
TRBV7-6	TRBJ2-5	few	CASSFRQRESPETQYF
TRBV11-1	TRBJ1-1	NA	CASSLYRNTEAFF
TRBV7-2	TRBJ1-5	many	CASSLSQGYSNQPQHF
TRBV6-5	TRBJ1-1	NA	CASSRTGMNTEAFF
TRBV29-1	TRBJ2-3	NA	CSVSRGTQYF
TRBV5-1	TRBJ2-1	NA	CASSYQVGSYNEQFF
TRBV5-4	TRBJ2-7	NA	CASSFSGRGYEQYF
TRBV7-2	TRBJ2-7	NA	CASSLGMDRNHYEQYF
TRBV2	TRBJ2-1	NA	CASSSFGTSGVVNEQFF
TRBV19	TRBJ2-1	many	CASSPLAGGSYNEQFF
TRBV28	TRBJ2-3	NA	CASSFWVAGGPLGDTQYF
TRBV7-6	TRBJ2-2	few	CASSARLAANTGELFF
TRBV6-6	TRBJ2-3	NA	CASRTDTDTQYF
TRBV7-9	TRBJ1-4	few	CASSRGQGASDRFF
TRBV5-1	TRBJ1-4	many	CASSLLPGQINEKLFF
TRBV5-1	TRBJ2-3	few	CASSEGLAGAKGTDTQYF
TRBV5-4	TRBJ2-2	NA	CASSDSPGGTGELFF